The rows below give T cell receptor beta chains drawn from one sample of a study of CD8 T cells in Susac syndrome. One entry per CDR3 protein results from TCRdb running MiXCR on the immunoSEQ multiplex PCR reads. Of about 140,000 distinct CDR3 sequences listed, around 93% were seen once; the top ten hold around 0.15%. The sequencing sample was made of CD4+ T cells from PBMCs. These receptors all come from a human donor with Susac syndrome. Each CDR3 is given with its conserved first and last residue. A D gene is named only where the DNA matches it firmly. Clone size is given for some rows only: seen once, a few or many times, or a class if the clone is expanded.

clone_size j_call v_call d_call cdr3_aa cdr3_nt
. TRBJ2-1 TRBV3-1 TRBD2 CASSREPTSGREGNEQFF TGTGCCAGCAGCCGAGAACCGACTAGCGGGAGGGAGGGCAATGAGCAGTTCTTC
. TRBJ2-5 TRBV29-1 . CSVAYGEETQYF TGCAGCGTTGCCTACGGGGAAGAGACCCAGTACTTC
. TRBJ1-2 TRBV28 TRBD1 CASSWTGFYTF TGTGCCAGCAGCTGGACAGGTTTTTACACCTTC
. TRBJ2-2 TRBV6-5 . CASRAPRRVGELFF TGTGCCAGCAGGGCGCCCCGACGGGTCGGGGAGCTGTTTTTT
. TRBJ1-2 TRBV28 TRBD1 CASVTGGSSGYTF TGTGCCAGCGTCACAGGGGGCTCCTCTGGCTACACCTTC
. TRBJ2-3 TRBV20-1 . CSASGGGTDTQYF TGCAGTGCTAGTGGGGGCGGGACAGATACGCAGTATTTT
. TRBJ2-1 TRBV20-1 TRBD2 CSASGTSGRNEQFF TGCAGTGCTTCCGGGACTAGCGGGAGGAATGAGCAGTTCTTC
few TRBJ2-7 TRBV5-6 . CASSLAGEQYF TGTGCCAGCAGCTTGGCCGGCGAGCAGTACTTC
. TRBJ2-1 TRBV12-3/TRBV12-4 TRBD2 CASSPALGLAGANGGYNEQFF TGTGCCAGCAGTCCTGCCCTTGGACTAGCGGGAGCCAACGGCGGGTACAATGAGCAGTTCTTC
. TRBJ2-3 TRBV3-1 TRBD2 CASSQDLGLAGDTDTQYF TGTGCCAGCAGCCAAGATCTAGGACTAGCGGGGGACACAGATACGCAGTATTTT
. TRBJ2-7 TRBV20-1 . CSANAWGKTLYEQYF TGCAGTGCTAACGCCTGGGGGAAAACCCTCTACGAGCAGTACTTC
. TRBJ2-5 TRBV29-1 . CSVEVELETQYF TGCAGCGTTGAGGTCGAATTGGAGACCCAGTACTTC
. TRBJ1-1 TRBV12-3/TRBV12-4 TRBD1 CASSPTWTGHTEAFF TGTGCCAGCAGTCCGACTTGGACAGGGCACACTGAAGCTTTCTTT
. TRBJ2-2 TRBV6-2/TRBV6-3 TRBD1 CASSSTGGDTGELFF TGTGCCAGCAGCTCGACAGGGGGTGACACCGGGGAGCTGTTTTTT
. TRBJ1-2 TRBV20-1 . CSARVGGYGYTF TGCAGTGCTAGAGTGGGGGGCTATGGCTACACCTTC
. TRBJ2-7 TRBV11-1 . CASSLLLSEAYEQYF TGTGCCAGCAGCTTACTTCTATCAGAAGCCTACGAGCAGTACTTC
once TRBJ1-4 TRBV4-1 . CASSEAGGLFLGEKLFF TGCGCCAGCAGCGAAGCGGGGGGTTTGTTCTTGGGTGAAAAACTGTTTTTT
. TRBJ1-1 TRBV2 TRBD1 CASRRDRGAFF TGTGCCAGCAGAAGGGACAGGGGAGCTTTCTTT
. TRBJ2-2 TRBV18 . CASSPDGELFF TGTGCCAGCTCACCAGACGGGGAGCTGTTTTTT
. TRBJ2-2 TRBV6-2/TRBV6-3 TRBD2 CASCWVAGVTGELFF TGTGCCAGCTGTTGGGTAGCGGGAGTCACCGGGGAGCTGTTTTTT
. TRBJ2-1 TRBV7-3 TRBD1 CASSFRQGAGNEQFF TGTGCCAGCAGCTTCAGACAGGGGGCGGGGAATGAGCAGTTCTTC
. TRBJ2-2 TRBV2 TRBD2 CASSGLAVTGELFF TGTGCCAGCAGTGGACTAGCTGTGACCGGGGAGCTGTTTTTT
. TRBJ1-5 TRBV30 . CAWSVSVSNQPQHF TGTGCCTGGAGTGTCTCGGTGAGCAATCAGCCCCAGCATTTT
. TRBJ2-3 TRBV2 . CASSGPTDTQYF TGTGCCAGCAGTGGACCCACAGATACGCAGTATTTT
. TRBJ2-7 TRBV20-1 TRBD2 CSASTGSGAPKVEQYF TGCAGTGCCAGCACGGGTAGCGGGGCGCCAAAGGTCGAGCAGTACTTC
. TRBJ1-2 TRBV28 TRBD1 CASSFWEGASGYTF TGTGCCAGCAGTTTCTGGGAGGGGGCCTCTGGCTACACCTTC
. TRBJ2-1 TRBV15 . CATSRIGHEQFF TGTGCCACCAGCAGAATAGGCCATGAGCAGTTCTTC
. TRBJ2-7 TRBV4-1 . CASSSVDEQYF TGCGCCAGCAGCTCGGTCGACGAGCAGTACTTC
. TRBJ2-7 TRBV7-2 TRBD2 CASSTAGGIYEQYF TGTGCCAGCAGCACAGCGGGGGGAATCTACGAGCAGTACTTC
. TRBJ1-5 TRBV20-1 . CSARKHEGNQPQHF TGCAGTGCTAGAAAACACGAAGGCAATCAGCCCCAGCATTTT
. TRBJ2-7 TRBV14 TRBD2 CASSQESGRWGQYF TGTGCCAGCAGCCAAGAGAGCGGGAGATGGGGGCAGTACTTC
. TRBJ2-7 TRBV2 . CASSEAPQVQYF TGTGCCAGCAGTGAAGCCCCACAAGTCCAGTACTTC
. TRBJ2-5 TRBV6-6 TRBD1 CASSLGTGLETQYF TGTGCCAGCAGTTTAGGGACAGGGTTGGAGACCCAGTACTTC
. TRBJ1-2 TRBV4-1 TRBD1 CASSQDGQTGTYGYTF TGCGCCAGCAGCCAAGACGGGCAGACAGGGACCTATGGCTACACCTTC
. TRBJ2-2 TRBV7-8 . CASSSTRVWDTGELFF TGTGCCAGCAGCTCCACTAGGGTCTGGGACACCGGGGAGCTGTTTTTT
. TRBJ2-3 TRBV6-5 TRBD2 CASSYRPSGSGTDTQYF TGTGCCAGCAGTTATCGCCCCAGCGGGAGTGGCACAGATACGCAGTATTTT
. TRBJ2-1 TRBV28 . CASTAGPTGMEFF TGTGCCAGCACCGCGGGACCGACAGGGATGGAGTTCTTC
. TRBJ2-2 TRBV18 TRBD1 CASSPSTGSTGELFF TGTGCCAGCTCCCCGTCGACAGGGTCCACCGGGGAGCTGTTTTTT
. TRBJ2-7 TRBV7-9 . CASSTGRDRAYEQYF TGTGCCAGCAGCACCGGCCGGGACCGGGCCTACGAGCAGTACTTC
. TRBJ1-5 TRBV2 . CASSGTSVVSNQPQHF TGTGCCAGCAGCGGGACCTCGGTGGTCAGCAATCAGCCCCAGCATTTT
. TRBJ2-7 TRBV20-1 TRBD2 CSVEGASGSYEQYF TGCAGTGTAGAGGGGGCTAGCGGGAGCTACGAGCAGTACTTC
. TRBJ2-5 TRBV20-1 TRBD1 CSASGQKETQYF TGCAGTGCCTCGGGACAGAAAGAGACCCAGTACTTC
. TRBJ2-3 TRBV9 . CASSLNYADTQYF TGTGCCAGCAGCCTAAACTACGCAGATACGCAGTATTTT
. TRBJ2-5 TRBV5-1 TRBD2 CASRETSGGAQETQYF TGCGCCAGCAGGGAGACTAGCGGGGGGGCCCAAGAGACCCAGTACTTC
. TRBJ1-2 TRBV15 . CATSRVVGNYGYTF TGTGCCACCAGCAGAGTGGTAGGGAACTATGGCTACACCTTC
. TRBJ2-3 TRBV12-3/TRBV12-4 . CASSLSTGRGDTQYF TGTGCCAGCAGTTTATCGACAGGCCGGGGGGATACGCAGTATTTT
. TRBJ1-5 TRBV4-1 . CASSQLWERGGGNQPQHF TGCGCCAGCAGCCAACTTTGGGAGCGGGGAGGAGGCAATCAGCCCCAGCATTTT
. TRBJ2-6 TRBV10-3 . CAISESTSGANVLTF TGTGCCATCAGTGAGTCCACCTCTGGGGCCAACGTCCTGACTTTC
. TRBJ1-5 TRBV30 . CAWSAGVMDSNQPQHF TGTGCCTGGAGTGCAGGGGTAATGGATAGCAATCAGCCCCAGCATTTT